Below, 11 T cell receptor beta chains from the same sample are listed, as sequenced in a study of T-cell memory formation after mild COVID-19. TCRdb itself ran the 5' RACE reads through MiXCR, one entry per CDR3 protein. The table includes about 180,000 distinct CDR3 sequences, around a sixth detected once. The sample was PBMCs or a T cell subset sorted from them (not recorded which). The receptors come from a young man who had mild COVID-19 (a few samples of this study predate the infection). Cell type and time point are not known.

The table lists this clonotype with many counts. This chain uses TRBV5-1 with TRBJ1-1, with TRBD1 as a possible D gene (6 bases). CDR1 and CDR2 (germline): SGHRS, YFSETQ. V dropped 2 bases and J dropped 7 bases, with 12 bases sitting between them. The CDR3 loop spans 13 amino acids. This CDR3 reads CASSFGGPNEAFF. The CDR3 DNA is TGCGCCAGCAGCTTTGGGGGCCCCAATGAAGCTTTCTTT.

J is TRBJ2-7 and V is TRBV28; D not resolved. From germline, CDR1 is MDHEN and CDR2 SYDVKM. The CDR3 consists of 13 residues. The V and J ends lost 3 bases and 5 bases respectively, with 11 bases between them. The CDR3, as DNA: TGTGCCAGCAGTTTGCAGGTTAGAGACGAGCAGTACGTC. Its translation: CASSLQVRDEQYV.

In this sample, this clonotype turned up a few times. This sequence joins TRBV5-1 and TRBJ2-1, with TRBD2 as a possible D gene (5 bases). The V end lost 0 bases, the J end lost 6 bases, and 7 bases lay between the germline ends. From germline, CDR1 is SGHRS and CDR2 YFSETQ. This CDR3 is built from 13 residues. The CDR3 loop reads CASSLASINEQFF. As DNA, the CDR3 is TGCGCCAGCAGCTTGGCTAGCATCAATGAGCAGTTCTTC.

CDR3 residues: CASSGGPGYTEAFF. CDR3 DNA: TGTGCCAGCAGCGGGGGCCCAGGCTACACTGAAGCTTTCTTT. The chain recombines TRBV7-6 with TRBJ1-1; TRBD1 might be the D (6 bases). CDR1 is SGHVS and CDR2 is FNYEAQ in the germline V gene. Trimming removed 5 bases at V and 3 bases at J, with 13 bases between. This CDR3 region has 14 residues.

This clonotype was recorded a few times. V usage is TRBV24-1 and J usage is TRBJ2-2; 8 bases are a match to TRBD1. The CDR3 consists of 16 residues. Per germline, CDR1 KGHDR and CDR2 SFDVKD. V shed 3 bases, J shed 5 bases, and the junction held 7 bases outside the gene matches. CDR3 sequence: CATSDTTGARTGELFF. CDR3 DNA sequence: TGTGCCACCAGTGATACGACAGGGGCGCGGACCGGGGAGCTGTTTTTT.

This CDR3 is CASSGTGGDEQFF. The DNA of the CDR3 is TGTGCCAGCAGCGGTACAGGGGGCGATGAGCAGTTCTTC. The chain employs TRBV5-6 and TRBJ2-1; 9 bases map to TRBD1. Trimming took 4 bases from V and 8 from J; bases not matched to a gene: 4. The length of the CDR3 is 13 residues. Germline lookup yields CDR1 SGHDT and CDR2 YYEEEE.

This clonotype was seen a handful of times. The chain combines TRBV5-1 with TRBJ1-1; 7 nucleotides agree with TRBD1. The germline gives CDR1 SGHRS, CDR2 YFSETQ. The CDR3 runs 15 residues. Unmatched junction bases numbered 8, after V lost 5 bases and J lost 1 base. The CDR3 here is CASRRGTAPNTEAFF. The DNA of the CDR3 is TGCGCCAGCAGACGCGGGACAGCCCCGAACACTGAAGCTTTCTTT.

This chain links TRBV20-1 with TRBJ1-2; D is unresolved. The CDR3 is 12 residues long. Germline CDR1 DFQATT, CDR2 SNEGSKA (reference sequence). The V end lost 1 base, the J end lost 3 bases, and 6 bases lay between the germline ends. The CDR3 DNA is TGCAGTGCTAGAGTCGGGGACTATGGCTACACCTTC. Its protein product is CSARVGDYGYTF.

This clonotype was picked up a small number of times. The chain uses TRBV7-2 and TRBJ2-3; maybe TRBD1 (6 bases). CDR3 length: 15 residues. V was pared by 5 bases and J by 4 bases, with 16 bases between. Germline loops: CDR1 SGHTA, CDR2 FQGNSA. DNA of the CDR3: TGTGCCAGCAGCACACAGGGTCCCTTCCCAGATACGCAGTATTTT. Translation: CASSTQGPFPDTQYF.

The DNA of the CDR3 is TGCGCCAGCAGCTTGATTCCGGGGGTAGGCACTGAAGCTTTCTTT. This translates into CASSLIPGVGTEAFF. The rearrangement joins TRBV5-1 to TRBJ1-1; D possibly corresponds to TRBD1 (5 bases). Trimming pared 1 base from V and 4 bases from J, leaving 14 bases between. Germline CDR1 SGHRS, CDR2 YFSETQ. The CDR3 has 15 amino acids. The whole variable domain, remainder taken from reference TRBV5-1 and TRBJ1-1, is KAGVTQTPRYLIKTRGQQVTLSCSPISGHRSVSWYQQTPGQGLQFLFEYFSETQRNKGNFPGRFSGRQFSNSRSEMNVSTLELGDSALYLCASSLIPGVGTEAFFGQGTRLTVV.

DNA for the CDR3: TGTGCCAGCAGCAAACCGGGACAGGGGGCTGTCGGGGAGCTGTTTTTT. It encodes CASSKPGQGAVGELFF. The genes are TRBV12-3 or TRBV12-4 and TRBJ2-2; 12 nucleotides line up with TRBD1. The V segment lost 6 bases and the J segment 7 bases; nucleotides outside the gene matches: 9. The CDR3 consists of 16 residues.